This T cell receptor (beta chain) was sequenced during a study of T cells expressing NK-cell markers. Study-level information: HCMV serostatus: seven of eight sequenced donors positive, one negative. Findings and caveats of the study: About 1.0-8% of CD8+ T cells in several donors belonged to dominant NKG2C+ clonotypes. Where four donors were concerned, these clonotypes also led the CD3+CD56-NKG2C+ fraction.

TCR beta libraries carry UMIs added by 5'RACE template switching. TCRdb reprocessed the 5' RACE reads, keeping one entry per CDR3 protein, no DNA. This sample's table reports under 2,500 distinct CDR3 sequences. On this clonotype itself: The antigen remains unidentified.

Material: blood T cells: a sorted CD56 or NKG2C T cell subset, CD4+ or CD8+ T cells, or bulk PBMC T cells (not recorded which). The source of this sequence is a young woman in good health.

The CDR3 here is CSARAGGYGYTF. The rearrangement uses TRBV20-1 and TRBJ1-2; TCRdb reports TRBD1, a call that lacks DNA to check it against. This CDR3 spans 12 amino acids. The germline gives CDR1 DFQATT, CDR2 SNEGSKA (reference sequence).